The next 29 T cell receptor beta chains were all read from a single sample in a study of Graves' ophthalmopathy and Graves' hyperthyroidism. The study amplified TCR beta CDR3 regions using RNA transcripts. Second-round multiplex PCR followed a first-round RT-PCR using HTBI primers. Each CDR3 protein is one row after TCRdb ran MiXCR on the multiplex PCR reads. The table records 45,000 to 60,000 distinct CDR3 sequences, roughly 47% of them present only once. What was sequenced was peripheral blood. Every receptor here comes from an adult woman with Graves' ophthalmopathy.

This clonotype was detected many times. This chain uses TRBV27 with TRBJ2-3, with TRBD2 matching 9 bases. With V trimmed by 3 bases and J by 4 bases, 5 bases remained unmatched. The CDR3 length is 15 residues. Germline CDR1 is MNHEY and CDR2 is SMNVEV (reference sequence). In nucleotides, the CDR3 is TGTGCCAGCAGTTTGGGCGGGAGGGCCGCAGATACGCAGTATTTT. This gives the protein CASSLGGRAADTQYF.

This clonotype was counted between two and nine times. The V and J genes are TRBV7-2 and TRBJ1-5, with TRBD1 identical over 7 bases. The germline V gene encodes CDR1 SGHTA and CDR2 FQGNSA. This CDR3 contains 14 residues. The J segment lost 5 bases and the V segment lost 4 bases, leaving 5 bases of the junction unmatched. CDR3 DNA: TGTGCCAGCAGCTGGACAGGCAAGCATCAGCCCCAGCATTTT. Protein sequence: CASSWTGKHQPQHF.

The chain couples TRBV5-1 to TRBJ2-2; possibly TRBD2 for D (6 bases). Germline V lookup: CDR1 SGHRS, CDR2 YFSETQ. This CDR3 comprises 15 residues. With 0 bases removed from V and 4 bases from J, the gap between germline ends came to 10 bases. The CDR3 loop reads CASSLVQGGTGELFF. The CDR3 DNA sequence: TGCGCCAGCAGCTTGGTGCAGGGAGGCACCGGGGAGCTGTTTTTT.

This clonotype appeared a few times. A much larger clone sits a single nucleotide away, making a read error possible. The rearrangement uses TRBV6-2 or TRBV6-3 and TRBJ1-5; 9 nucleotides match TRBD1. Germline CDR1 reads MNHEY; CDR2 reads SVGEGT. The CDR3 totals 14 residues. Losses at the gene ends were 4 bases for V and 7 bases for J; bases not matched to a gene: 5. The CDR3 loop reads CASSSRDRVQPQHF. For the CDR3, the DNA is TGTGCCAGCAGTTCTCGGGACAGGGTACAGCCCCAGCATTTT.

The table lists this clonotype with many counts. This chain connects TRBV24-1 to TRBJ2-1, with D perhaps TRBD1 or TRBD2 (5 bases each). The germline V and J ends were trimmed by 4 bases and 4 bases, with 16 bases remaining between them. The germline CDR1 and CDR2 sequences are KGHDR and SFDVKD. This CDR3 region has 16 residues. The CDR3 nucleotides are TGTGCCACCAGTGACCCAGGGCGTGGGGGTTACAATGAGCAGTTCTTC. Amino acids: CATSDPGRGGYNEQFF.

V is TRBV7-2 and J is TRBJ1-2; D perhaps matches TRBD1 (6 bases). V lost 1 base and J 1 base, leaving 13 bases between the germline ends. This CDR3 has 16 residues. The germline gives CDR1 SGHTA, CDR2 FQGNSA. The CDR3 sequence: CASSLGFEGGNYGYTF. CDR3 DNA sequence: TGTGCCAGCAGCTTAGGGTTCGAGGGGGGTAACTATGGCTACACCTTC.

This clonotype was observed at least ten times. The chain combines TRBV27 with TRBJ1-2, with a possible D match to TRBD1 (6 bases). V gave up 3 bases and J gave up 3 bases, with 11 bases separating them. Germline CDR1 MNHEY, CDR2 SMNVEV (reference sequence). The CDR3 has 14 amino acids. DNA for the CDR3: TGTGCCAGCAGTTTCGTCGGACAGTACTATGGCTACACCTTC. Its protein is CASSFVGQYYGYTF.

Worth noting for this clonotype: The junction shows a germline mismatch at one end, possibly a read error. The chain links TRBV7-7 to TRBJ2-7; D is perhaps TRBD1 or TRBD2 (5 bases each). CDR1 is SSHAT and CDR2 is FNYEAQ in the germline V gene (reference sequence). The length of the CDR3 is 14 residues. The CDR3 coding sequence is TGTGCTAGCAGCCTAAGGGGCCAGGGAGCCGAGCAGTACTTC. It translates to CASSLRGQGAEQYF.

There are a few counts of this clonotype. The CDR3 protein is CASSGRASGELFF. The DNA of the CDR3 is TGTGCCAGCAGCGGGAGGGCCTCCGGGGAGCTGTTTTTT. The rearrangement joins TRBV7-8 to TRBJ2-2; the match to TRBD2 covers 7 bases. The CDR3 contains 13 residues. V trimming: 5 bases; J trimming: 6 bases; junction bases outside the gene matches: 3. Germline V CDR1 and CDR2: SGHVS, FQNEAQ.

About this clonotype: The conserved final phenylalanine or tryptophan is absent from the CDR3, which likely points to a read error. The V call is TRBV29-1, the J call TRBJ2-3; D possibly corresponds to TRBD2 (6 bases). CDR3 length: 13 residues. Per germline, CDR1 SQVTM and CDR2 ANQGSEA. The chain's CDR3 is CQQPSGSTDTQYL. In DNA, the CDR3 is TGCCAGCAGCCAAGCGGGAGCACAGATACGCAGTATTTA.

The genes are TRBV15 and TRBJ2-3; no firm D call. Germline values: CDR1 LNHNV, CDR2 YYDKDF (reference sequence). This CDR3 region has 20 residues. Between the trimmed V and J ends, which lost 0 bases and 0 bases, there was a span of 22 bases. The CDR3 nucleotides are TGTGCCACCAGCAGAGAGAGCCTGGGCCTCCAGGCTGTGAGCACAGATACGCAGTATTTT. This translates into CATSRESLGLQAVSTDTQYF.

V gene TRBV20-1 combines with J gene TRBJ1-2; D is undetermined. Germline V lookup: CDR1 DFQATT, CDR2 SNEGSKA (reference sequence). With 5 bases removed from V and 8 bases from J, the gap between germline ends came to 15 bases. The CDR3 loop spans 12 amino acids. The CDR3 protein is CSAPSEVLGYTF. For the CDR3, the DNA is TGCAGTGCTCCCTCGGAGGTTCTAGGCTACACCTTC.

CDR3 nucleotide sequence: TGCGCCAGCGGCCGGACCCCAAACACCATATATTTT. Amino acid sequence: CASGRTPNTIYF. The chain is built from TRBV5-1 and TRBJ1-3, with D unresolved. This CDR3 comprises 12 residues. Trimming stripped 7 bases from V and 6 bases from J, with 11 bases between. Germline CDR1 SGHRS, CDR2 YFSETQ.

The V call is TRBV25-1, the J call TRBJ1-3; no reliable D call. V was shortened by 1 base and J by 4 bases, with 11 bases between the two germline ends. This CDR3 has 15 amino acids. CDR1 and CDR2 from the germline V gene are MGHDK and SYGVNS. As DNA, the CDR3 is TGTGCCAGCAGTGAATCACGGCAGCCCGGAAACACCATATATTTT. As protein: CASSESRQPGNTIYF.

This clonotype was seen many times. The rearrangement links TRBV5-5 to TRBJ2-1, with 9 bases matching TRBD2. CDR1 SGHKS and CDR2 YYEKEE come from the germline V gene (reference sequence). The ends lost 4 bases at V and 5 bases at J; junction bases unmatched: 10. CDR3 length: 16 residues. DNA for the CDR3: TGTGCCAGCAGCCAATACCGTGCGGGGGGGGACAATGAGCAGTTCTTC. This translates into CASSQYRAGGDNEQFF.

Concerning this clonotype: The junction and the germline gene differ at one end; a read error may be behind it. The chain couples TRBV9 to TRBJ2-3; 8 nucleotides align to TRBD2. The CDR3 consists of 15 residues. Germline CDR1 is SGDLS and CDR2 is YYNGEE. CDR3: CASSVGSGGIDAQYF. The CDR3 DNA reads as TGTGCCAGCAGCGTAGGGAGCGGGGGCATAGATGCGCAGTATTTT.

This clonotype was counted at least ten times. The chain is built from TRBV11-2 and TRBJ2-4, with D perhaps assigned TRBD1 or TRBD2 (6 bases each). With 6 bases removed from V and 8 bases from J, the gap between germline ends came to 17 bases. Germline loops: CDR1 SGHAT, CDR2 FQNNGV. The CDR3 consists of 14 residues. The CDR3 protein is CASSIEGGRHIQYF. The DNA of the CDR3 is TGTGCCAGCAGTATAGAGGGGGGCCGTCACATTCAGTACTTC.

The V gene is TRBV11-2, the J gene TRBJ2-2; D might be TRBD1 (6 bases). Trimming stripped 8 bases from V and 8 bases from J, with 12 bases between. This CDR3 has 12 amino acids. CDR1 is SGHAT and CDR2 is FQNNGV in the germline V gene. As DNA, the CDR3 is TGTGCCAGCGCCTCCGGGACAGGGGAGCTGTTTTTT. Its protein product is CASASGTGELFF.

At least ten counts were recorded for this clonotype. The chain links TRBV6-2 or TRBV6-3 to TRBJ2-5, with D maybe TRBD2 (6 bases). The germline gives CDR1 MNHEY, CDR2 SVGEGT. Deletions cut 6 bases from V and 2 bases from J, with 19 bases between. The length of the CDR3 is 16 residues. DNA of the CDR3: TGTGCCAGCAGCCAATTGGGGGAGGTACTACAAGAGACCCAGTACTTC. Residues: CASSQLGEVLQETQYF.

This clonotype has ten or more counts. V is TRBV7-3 and J is TRBJ2-1; D possibly corresponds to TRBD2 (6 bases). Trimming took 5 bases from V and 3 from J, leaving 20 bases between them. The CDR3 contains 17 residues. Germline V lookup: CDR1 SGHTA, CDR2 FQGTGA. In DNA form, the CDR3 reads TGTGCCAGCAGCCCTCGAGACGTGCGGGGAGGCTACAATGAGCAGTTCTTC. Encoded protein: CASSPRDVRGGYNEQFF.

At least ten counts were recorded for this clonotype. The genes are TRBV12-3 or TRBV12-4 and TRBJ1-2; D gene unclear. The CDR3 consists of 15 residues. V was cut by 1 base and J by 3 bases, with 12 bases left in between. CDR3 amino acids: CASSLGLGRYYGYTF. As DNA, the CDR3 is TGTGCCAGCAGTTTAGGGCTTGGACGGTACTATGGCTACACCTTC.

The chain carries TRBV29-1 and TRBJ2-7; 8 positions agree with TRBD1. Germline lookup yields CDR1 SQVTM and CDR2 ANQGSEA. The CDR3 covers 14 residues. J gave up 6 bases and V 4 bases, and 11 bases lay outside the gene matches. The CDR3 protein is CSVGEGTGTGEQYF. The CDR3 nucleotides are TGCAGCGTTGGTGAGGGCACCGGGACAGGCGAGCAGTACTTC.

This clonotype was found many times. The chain uses TRBV2 and TRBJ2-7; no clear D gene. V lost 2 bases to trimming and J lost 5 bases, with 10 bases between them. This CDR3 spans 13 amino acids. Germline V gene sequence: CDR1 SNHLY, CDR2 FYNNEI. CDR3 sequence: CASSESGFHEQYF. The DNA for the CDR3 is TGTGCCAGCAGTGAAAGTGGGTTCCACGAGCAGTACTTC.

About this clonotype itself: Sequence at one end of the junction differs from germline and may be a read error. The CDR3 reads CASSLWADAQYF. The CDR3, as DNA: TGTGCCAGCAGCTTATGGGCAGATGCGCAGTATTTT. The rearrangement links TRBV7-2 to TRBJ2-3; D uncertain. Germline loops: CDR1 SGHTA, CDR2 FQGNSA. The CDR3 is made up of 12 amino acids.

V gene TRBV20-1 combines with J gene TRBJ2-5; D not certain. Germline CDR1 DFQATT, CDR2 SNEGSKA (reference sequence). This CDR3 contains 12 residues. Trimming removed 3 bases from V and 5 bases from J, with 10 bases in between. CDR3 DNA sequence: TGCAGTGCTAGTTGGGGAATGGAGACCCAGTACTTC. Translation: CSASWGMETQYF.

This clonotype qualifies as medium-sized. The rearrangement links TRBV25-1 to TRBJ2-2; TRBD1 is a possible D gene (5 bases). The CDR3 is 15 residues long. The germline V gene has CDR1 MGHDK and CDR2 SYGVNS. Trimming pared 2 bases from V and 2 bases from J, leaving 9 bases between. CDR3 sequence: CASSEMQGNTGELFF. The CDR3 DNA is TGTGCCAGCAGTGAAATGCAGGGAAACACCGGGGAGCTGTTTTTT.

The rearrangement uses TRBV7-9 and TRBJ2-1; TRBD2 matches 13 bases. CDR3 length: 15 amino acids. Trimming at V came to 5 bases and at J to 8 bases, leaving 6 bases not matched to a gene. Germline V gives CDR1 SEHNR, CDR2 FQNEAQ (reference sequence). CDR3 sequence reads: CASSITSGGAYEQFF. The CDR3 DNA is TGTGCCAGCAGCATAACTAGCGGGGGGGCCTATGAGCAGTTCTTC. Complete variable domain (other parts from reference TRBV7-9 and TRBJ2-1): DTGVSQNPRHKITKRGQNVTFRCDPISEHNRLYWYRQTLGQGPEFLTYFQNEAQLEKSRLLSDRFSAERPKGSFSTLEIQRTEQGDSAMYLCASSITSGGAYEQFFGPGTRLTVL.

The V call is TRBV29-1, the J call TRBJ1-2; D gene uncertain. This CDR3 has 12 residues. Germline CDR1 is SQVTM and CDR2 is ANQGSEA. The DNA for the CDR3 is TGCAGTTTTCGGCTGAAGGCCTATGGCTACACCTTC. Translated: CSFRLKAYGYTF.

Worth noting for this clonotype: One end of the junction fails to match germline, which may point to a read error. The rearrangement uses TRBV6-4 and TRBJ1-2; perhaps TRBD1 as D (5 bases). The germline V gene encodes CDR1 MRHNA and CDR2 SNTAGT. There are 17 residues in the CDR3. The CDR3 sequence: CASSELAGEGTIPGIWF. DNA for the CDR3: TGTGCCAGCAGTGAGCTAGCGGGAGAGGGGACTATCCCTGGAATATGGTTC.